The T cell receptor (beta chain) under discussion was sequenced for a study of Graves' ophthalmopathy and Graves' hyperthyroidism. Study outcomes and limitations: Thyroid clonotypes that were expanded above 0.001 frequency mostly also appeared in blood.

The sample holds many counts of this clonotype. Its antigen is unknown. Newly diagnosed hyperthyroidism donors, aged 18 to 65, duration under 2 months. Excluded: other autoimmune disease, uncontrolled infection, pregnancy or lactation. From fresh peripheral blood, about 10 ml in volume, the PBMCs were obtained. Scientists amplified the TCR beta CDR3 regions from RNA transcripts. HTBI-primed first-round RT-PCR preceded second-round multiplex PCR. TCRdb processed the multiplex PCR reads anew with MiXCR; each CDR3 protein has one entry. The sample yields a few hundred thousand distinct CDR3 sequences, approximately 18% seen once. V was pared by 0 bases and J by 2 bases, with 9 bases between. From germline, CDR1 is SGHRS and CDR2 YFSETQ. This CDR3 region has 14 residues.

V is TRBV5-1 and J is TRBJ2-7, with a possible D match to TRBD1 (5 bases). The TCR comes from an adult woman with stable Graves' hyperthyroidism. Source material: peripheral blood. The CDR3 sequence: CASSLATEAYEQYF. CDR3 coding DNA: TGCGCCAGCAGCTTGGCGACAGAAGCCTACGAGCAGTACTTC.